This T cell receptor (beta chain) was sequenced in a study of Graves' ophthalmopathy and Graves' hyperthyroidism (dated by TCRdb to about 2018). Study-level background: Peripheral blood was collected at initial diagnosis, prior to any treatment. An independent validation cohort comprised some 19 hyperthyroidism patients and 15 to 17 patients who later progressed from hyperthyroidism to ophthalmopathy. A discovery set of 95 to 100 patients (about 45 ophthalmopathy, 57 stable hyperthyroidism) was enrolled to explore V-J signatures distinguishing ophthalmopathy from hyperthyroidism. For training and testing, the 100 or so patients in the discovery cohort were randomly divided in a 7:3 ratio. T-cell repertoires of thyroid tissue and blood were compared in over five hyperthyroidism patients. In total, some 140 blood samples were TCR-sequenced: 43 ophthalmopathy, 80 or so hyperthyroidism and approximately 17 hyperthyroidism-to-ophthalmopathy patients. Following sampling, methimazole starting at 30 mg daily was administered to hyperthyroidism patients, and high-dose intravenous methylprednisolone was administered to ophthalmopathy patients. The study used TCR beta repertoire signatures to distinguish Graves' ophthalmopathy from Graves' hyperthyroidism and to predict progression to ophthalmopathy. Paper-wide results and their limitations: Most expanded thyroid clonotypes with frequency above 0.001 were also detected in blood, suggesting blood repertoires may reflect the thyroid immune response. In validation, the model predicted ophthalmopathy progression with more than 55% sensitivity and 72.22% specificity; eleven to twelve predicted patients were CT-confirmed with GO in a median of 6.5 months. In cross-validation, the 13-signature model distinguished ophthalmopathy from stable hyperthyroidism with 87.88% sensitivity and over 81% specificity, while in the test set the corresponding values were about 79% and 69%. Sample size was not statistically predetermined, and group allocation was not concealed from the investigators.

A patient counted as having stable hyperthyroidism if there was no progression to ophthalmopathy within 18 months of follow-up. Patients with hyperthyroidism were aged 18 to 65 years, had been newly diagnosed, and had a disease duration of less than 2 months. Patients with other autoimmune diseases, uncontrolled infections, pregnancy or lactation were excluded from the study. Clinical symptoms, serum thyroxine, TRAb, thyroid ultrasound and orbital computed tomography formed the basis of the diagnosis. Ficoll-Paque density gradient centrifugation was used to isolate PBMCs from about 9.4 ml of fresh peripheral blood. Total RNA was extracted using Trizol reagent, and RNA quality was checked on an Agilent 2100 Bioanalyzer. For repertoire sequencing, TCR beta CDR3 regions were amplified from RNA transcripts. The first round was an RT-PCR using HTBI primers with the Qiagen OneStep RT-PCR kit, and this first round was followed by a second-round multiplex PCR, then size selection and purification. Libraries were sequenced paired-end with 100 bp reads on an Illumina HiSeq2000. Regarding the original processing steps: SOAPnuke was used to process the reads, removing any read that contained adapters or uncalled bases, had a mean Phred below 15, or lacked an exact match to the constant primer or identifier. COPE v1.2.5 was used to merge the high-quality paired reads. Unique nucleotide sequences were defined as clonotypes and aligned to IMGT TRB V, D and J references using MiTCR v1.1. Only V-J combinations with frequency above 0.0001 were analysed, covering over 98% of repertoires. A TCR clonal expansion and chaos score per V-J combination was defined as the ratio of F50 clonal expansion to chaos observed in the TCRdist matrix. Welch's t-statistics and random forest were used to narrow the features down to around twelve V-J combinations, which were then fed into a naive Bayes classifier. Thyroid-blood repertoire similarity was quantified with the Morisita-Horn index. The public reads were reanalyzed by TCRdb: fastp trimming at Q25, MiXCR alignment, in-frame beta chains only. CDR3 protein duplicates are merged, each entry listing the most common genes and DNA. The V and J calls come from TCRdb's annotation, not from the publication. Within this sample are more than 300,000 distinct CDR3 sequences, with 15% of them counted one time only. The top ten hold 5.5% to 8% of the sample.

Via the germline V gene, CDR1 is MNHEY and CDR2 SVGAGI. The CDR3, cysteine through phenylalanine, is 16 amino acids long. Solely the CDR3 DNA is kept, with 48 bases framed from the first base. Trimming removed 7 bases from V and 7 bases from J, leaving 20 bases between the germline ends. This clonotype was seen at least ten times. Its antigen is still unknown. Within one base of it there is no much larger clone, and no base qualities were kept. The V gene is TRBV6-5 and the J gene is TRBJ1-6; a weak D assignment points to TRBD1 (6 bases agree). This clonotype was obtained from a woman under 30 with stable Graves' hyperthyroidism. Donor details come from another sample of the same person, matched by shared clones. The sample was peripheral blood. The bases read TGTGCCAGCATTATCGGACAGCGACTTCTCAATTCACCCCTCCACTTT. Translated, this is CASIIGQRLLNSPLHF.